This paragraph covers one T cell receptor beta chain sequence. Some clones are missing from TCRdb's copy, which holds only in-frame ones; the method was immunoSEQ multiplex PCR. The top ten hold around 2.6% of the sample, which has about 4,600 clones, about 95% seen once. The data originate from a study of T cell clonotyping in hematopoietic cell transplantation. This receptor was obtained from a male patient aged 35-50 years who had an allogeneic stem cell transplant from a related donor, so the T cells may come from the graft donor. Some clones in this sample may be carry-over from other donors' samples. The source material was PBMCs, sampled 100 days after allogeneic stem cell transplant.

Here the CDR3 DNA reads TGCGCCAGCAGCCCCGGATCGTTTGAGTATGGCTACACCTTC. As protein: CASSPGSFEYGYTF. The rearrangement links TRBV5-1 to TRBJ1-2; no clear D. CDR1 and CDR2 from the germline V gene are SGHRS and YFSETQ. The CDR3 is 14 amino acids. V was trimmed by 4 bases and J by 5 bases, leaving 15 bases between them.